Included here is one T cell receptor (beta chain) sequence, with context. This clone occurred a few times. Its target antigen remains unknown. Base quality data are lacking; no much larger clone is found one base away. This sample is part of a study of cytomegalovirus exposure and HLA in healthy donors (dated by TCRdb to the late 2010s). Turning to the overall study: In an earlier analysis of roughly 590 of the donors, 276 Gb of sequence data and 95 million to 130 million unique TCR beta sequences from roughly 200 million T cells were reported. Every repertoire in the discovery cohort had been generated on one and the same sequencing platform. Rather than using new phenotypic data, the later analysis identified candidate immune exposures from TCR beta sequences and from how often those sequences occurred across donors. A later genetic analysis took genome-wide SNP genotypes for about 55% of the 666 donors and used that subset as a discovery cohort. Typing coverage varied by locus: roughly 629-640 donors for A, B, C, DRB1 and DQB1; roughly 500 for DQA1; 606 for DPA1; more than 450 for DPB1. Along with the approximately 620-subject first cohort, a separate validation cohort of over a hundred different subjects was used. Around 320 gigabases of sequencing data and approximately 93 million unique TCR sequences were included in an early release covering several hundred HLA-typed donors. HLA typing included class I and class II loci at four-digit resolution. The aim of the study was to test whether cataloging public T cell receptors could identify signatures of past pathogen exposure. On average, 235,054 unique TCR beta nucleotide sequences were sequenced per donor among 350 to 400 genotyped donors of the cohort, with roughly 20% of those sequences being non-productive. Roughly 5 DR-DQ haplotypes were handled as single units for association and clustering, since linkage in the cohort was strong. To study patterns of TCR occurrence, a later analysis re-analyzed previously published TCR beta repertoires from 600 to 750 donors and added high-resolution HLA genotyping. Of the approximately 400 genotyped donors, about 80% fell in the genetic ancestry cluster associated with self-reported Caucasian donors. Donor age, sex, ethnicity and CMV serostatus were compiled alongside the repertoire data. Using immunosequencing, the study profiled T cell repertoires from about 610 subjects and related those repertoires to cytomegalovirus serostatus. In an earlier analysis of a few hundred of the donors, high-throughput TCR beta sequencing was used to judge whether each TCR beta V gene segment behaved as functional or pseudogenic. To predict cytomegalovirus infection status, the study brought together high-throughput TCR immunosequencing, statistical association of individual TCRs with disease status, and machine learning. General findings and caveats noted by the study authors: CMV serostatus was the only immune exposure information available for the cohort. Across donors, most TCR sequences were observed very rarely, whereas some public TCRs were present in many individuals. Because counts were too low, about 17 rarely observed V segments, including chromosome 9 orphons, were excluded from the earlier analysis of 587 of the donors. In the study, 150 to 200 TCR beta chains were listed as associated with cytomegalovirus. Correlated functional status among segregating V segments might reflect linkage disequilibrium, but an unknown experimental factor could not be ruled out. A cluster of highly shared sequence variants was judged likely to be a technical artifact of the sequencing pipeline. In both the original and validation cohorts, the classifier was reported to diagnose cytomegalovirus status with high specificity and sensitivity. Strong co-occurrence of HLA alleles, especially DR and DQ, made assigning TCR associations to individual alleles difficult. A further reported finding was that TCR beta sequences accurately predicted the HLA-A and HLA-B alleles for most subjects in the first cohort. Compared with the approximately 700-donor mean, donors in an Asian-associated ancestry cluster had fewer N-insertions in productive TCRs, according to a later genetic analysis. Roughly uniform sequencing depth across donors was assumed in presence/absence analyses, although this assumption may not hold. In a later analysis, most CMV-associated TCR beta chains were found to appear HLA-restricted, with HLA associations seemingly driven largely by CMV exposure. Because HLA typing was unavailable for some donors at each locus, only the typed subset was used in association tests. A later analysis reported that several top co-occurrence clusters appeared linked to parvovirus B19, influenza, CMV and Epstein-Barr virus. In a later analysis, HLA-associated TCR beta chains showed more clonal expansion and lower generation probabilities than non-associated chains that were equally common. In a later analysis, TCR association rates were found to vary across HLA loci, with the most associated TCRs seen for DRB1 alleles and the fewest for HLA-C alleles. At a false discovery rate of 0.05, a later analysis linked roughly 17,000 TCR beta sequences to specific HLA alleles. It was suggested by the authors that the approach could potentially be generalized to other disease states and immunological phenotypes. In a later genetic analysis, a missense DCLRE1C variant was associated with V-gene and J-gene trimming of TCR beta chains, and the association was replicated in an independent cohort. A few of the identified cytomegalovirus-associated TCR beta chains were confirmed in vitro to be specific for cytomegalovirus antigens. Only TCR beta chains were sequenced in this cohort, and the absence of alpha or paired-chain data limited detectable features. In an earlier analysis of roughly 560 of the donors, most TCR beta V segments were observed in productive rearrangements about 87% or about 30% of the time, broadly matching IMGT annotations.

Library preparation was by the immunoSEQ multiplex PCR assay. For the multiplex PCR, a mixture combining 60 forward primers for TCR Vbeta segments and 13 reverse primers for TCR Jbeta segments was used. Amplification of the CDR3 region of rearranged TCR beta genes was performed with a multiplex PCR assay on genomic DNA. Amplified TCR beta libraries were sequenced as 87-base-pair reads on the Illumina HiSeq System. Regarding the original processing steps: A later analysis counted some 74 million unique TCR beta chains across the 666 repertoires, and approximately 11 million of these chains were shared by at least two donors. A nearest-neighbor algorithm error-corrected the raw reads and collapsed the reads into unique sequences, merging closely related sequences to remove PCR and sequencing errors. Alignment of CDR3 sequences to IMGT reference sequences was used to assign V, D and J gene segments. For a sequence to be retained, a match of at least six nucleotides was required to both a V gene segment and a J gene segment. A rearrangement counted as productive if the CDR3 had no stop codons and remained in frame with V and J, and every other rearrangement counted as non-productive. CDR3 was defined according to IMGT convention as the region running from the second conserved V-encoded cysteine to the conserved J-encoded phenylalanine. Sequences without an unambiguous match to a single V gene segment were excluded from the earlier analysis of almost 600 of the donors. In an earlier analysis of some 590 of the donors, V segments were called functional above 56.7% productive rearrangements and were called segregating when the between-donor standard deviation exceeded 5%. A statistical classification framework was built to diagnose cytomegalovirus status from the catalog of TCR beta chain sequences. In a later analysis, TCR nucleotide sequences were compared against IMGT/GENE-DB human TR gene sequences so that V and J genes could be assigned. Using the TCRdist pipeline, a later analysis assigned CDR3 sequences along with most-parsimonious VDJ recombination scenarios. In a later analysis, each TCR beta chain was defined by its CDR3 amino acid sequence together with its V-gene family, and reads lacking a unique V-gene family were excluded. A later analysis removed 550 to 650 highly shared, low-generation-probability nucleotide sequences to deal with suspected cross-contamination and a sequencing artifact. For each public chain, a later analysis derived a clonal expansion index from normalized ranks of inferred template counts within each repertoire. In a later analysis, generation probabilities were computed using a VDJ recombination model fitted to out-of-frame rearrangements, and the results were checked against IGoR. A later analysis scored TCR-TCR, TCR-HLA and TCR-CMV co-occurrence with hypergeometric tests, applying a repertoire-size bias correction to TCR pairs. False discovery rates were estimated in a later analysis by permuting HLA or CMV assignments 20 times. In a later analysis, co-occurring TCRs were grouped using DBSCAN, and TCRdist sequence similarity was added for clustering within HLA-allele-positive subsets. For co-occurrence clustering, repertoires with fewer than 30,000 or more than 120,000 public chains were excluded, along with roughly 5 repertoires with anomalous nucleotide sharing. In TCRdb, the immuneACCESS table is reduced to in-frame sequences with V and J assigned. These tables do not hold every clone; where another copy was compared, an unresolved V gene accounts for under half, and the others remain unexplained. D and trimming come from the DNA, and the V and J calls and clone size come from that table. In all, the sample holds 63,000 or so clones, and 73% of those were seen once. 5.4% of the sample comes from the top ten.

The cohort was made up of 500 to 800 healthy bone marrow donors. At the time of sampling, all cohort members were nominally healthy, though unrecorded immune exposures were likely present. The donor tested CMV seronegative and was one of the 352 seronegative cohort members. Each donor provided a peripheral blood sample, and peripheral blood mononuclear cells were used for TCR beta sequencing. Genomic DNA was extracted from the blood cell samples with the Qiagen DNeasy Blood Extraction Kit. Sequenced: PBMCs. This clonotype was obtained from a man in his fifties in good health and CMV-seronegative.

This receptor has the CDR3 CAISDTSGLAGAWYNEQFF. The DNA reads as follows: TGTGCCATCAGTGACACCTCCGGACTAGCGGGGGCGTGGTACAATGAGCAGTTCTTC. Here the chain combines TRBV10-3 and TRBJ2-1; 13 bases in the middle match TRBD2. V and J are trimmed by 3 bases and 4 bases, and the gene matches miss 12 bases of the junction. The CDR3 sequence holds 19 residues, the cysteine and phenylalanine included. The entry retains the CDR3 DNA only, 57 bases that are in frame from base 1. CDR1 ENHRY and CDR2 SYGVKD were looked up in the germline V gene.